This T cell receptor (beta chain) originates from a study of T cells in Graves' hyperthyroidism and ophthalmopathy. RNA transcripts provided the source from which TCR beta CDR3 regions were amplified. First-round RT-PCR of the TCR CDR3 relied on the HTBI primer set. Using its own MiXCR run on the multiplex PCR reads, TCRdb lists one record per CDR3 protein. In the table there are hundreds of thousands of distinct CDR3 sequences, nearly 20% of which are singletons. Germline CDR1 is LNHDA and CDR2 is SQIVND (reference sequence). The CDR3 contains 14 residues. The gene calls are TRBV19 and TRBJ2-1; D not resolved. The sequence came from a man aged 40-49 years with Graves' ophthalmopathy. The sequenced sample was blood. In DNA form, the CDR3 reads TGTGCTACGTCGCGGCTAGAAGCCTACAATGAGCAGTTCTTC. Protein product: CATSRLEAYNEQFF. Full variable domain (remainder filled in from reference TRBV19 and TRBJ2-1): DGGITQSPKYLFRKEGQNVTLSCEQNLNHDAMYWYRQDPGQGLRLIYYSQIVNDFQKGDIAEGYSVSREKKESFPLTVTSAQKNPTAFYLCATSRLEAYNEQFFGPGTRLTVL.